The clone carrying this TCR beta chain has more than one count but fewer than ten. Its antigen is as yet unknown. The data stem from a study of CD8+ T cells in alopecia areata. The study, taken as a whole, reports: Alphabeta T cells residing in normal skin are also sequenced in scalp samples.

The authors extracted RNA and reverse transcribed it into cDNA as the sequencing template. Using immunoSEQ multiplex PCR, the repertoire was profiled, and TCRdb retains in-frame clones only, with some absent. The table records over 100,000 clones, approximately 49% of them present only once. Researchers gathered lesional scalp punch biopsies and peripheral blood from patients with alopecia areata. V lost 4 bases to trimming and J lost 7 bases; unmatched junction nucleotides: 3. Germline V gene sequence: CDR1 SGHAT, CDR2 FQNNGV. There are 13 residues in the CDR3. This chain connects TRBV11-2 to TRBJ1-1; 10 bases line up with TRBD1. The sample here was CD8+ T cells sorted from blood, taken at week 0. This receptor was obtained from a human donor with alopecia areata. The CDR3 nucleotides are TGTGCCAGCAGCTGGGGACAGGGGAATGAAGCTTTCTTT. Translating it yields CASSWGQGNEAFF.